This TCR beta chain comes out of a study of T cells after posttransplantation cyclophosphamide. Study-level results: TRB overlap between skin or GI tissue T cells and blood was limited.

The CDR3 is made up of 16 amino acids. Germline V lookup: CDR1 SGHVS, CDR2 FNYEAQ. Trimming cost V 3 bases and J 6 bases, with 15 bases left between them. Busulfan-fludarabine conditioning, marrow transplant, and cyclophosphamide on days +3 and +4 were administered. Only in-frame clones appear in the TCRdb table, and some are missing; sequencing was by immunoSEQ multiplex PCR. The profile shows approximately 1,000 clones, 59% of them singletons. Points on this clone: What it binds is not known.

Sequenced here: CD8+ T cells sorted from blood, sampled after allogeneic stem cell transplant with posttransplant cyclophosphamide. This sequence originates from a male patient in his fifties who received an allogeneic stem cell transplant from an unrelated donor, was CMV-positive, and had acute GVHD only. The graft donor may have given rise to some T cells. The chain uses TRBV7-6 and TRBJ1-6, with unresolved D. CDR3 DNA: TGTGCCAGCAGCTTTCACCCGCCAAGCATTAATTCACCCCTCCACTTT. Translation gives CASSFHPPSINSPLHF.